A selection of T cell receptor beta chains follows, all from one sample in a study of CD8 T cells in ankylosing spondylitis. TCRdb passed the 5' RACE reads through MiXCR, listing each CDR3 protein once. Here the sample spans 200,000 to 250,000 distinct CDR3 sequences, 8% to 10% being singletons. The material sequenced was blood, either unsorted or a sorted T cell fraction (not recorded which). The receptors were sampled from a female donor with ankylosing spondylitis or in good health (not recorded which). CDR3s include the opening cysteine and the closing phenylalanine or tryptophan. D genes are given only for firm matches. A row's size may be missing; if present it is once, few, many or a size class.

.,many,TRBV5-1,TRBJ2-7,CASSFRGPTYEQYF,TGTGCCAGCAGCTTTCGAGGACCGACCTACGAGCAGTACTTC
TRBD2,many,TRBV5-5,TRBJ2-1,CASSFSLRASGRGDEQFF,TGTGCCAGCAGCTTCAGTCTCCGGGCCAGCGGGAGGGGCGATGAGCAGTTCTTC
.,many,TRBV7-2,TRBJ2-7,CASSPLTSVGGQYF,TGTGCCAGCAGCCCCCTAACTAGCGTAGGGGGGCAGTACTTC
TRBD2,many,TRBV4-1,TRBJ2-2,CASSRLRGTRVAGELFF,TGCGCCAGCAGCCGTCTTCGAGGGACTAGAGTGGCCGGGGAGCTGTTTTTT
.,.,TRBV29-1,TRBJ2-4,CSVRGLAKNIQYF,TGCAGCGTTCGGGGATTGGCCAAAAACATTCAGTACTTC
TRBD1,many,TRBV20-1,TRBJ2-7,CSARDAGTGAYEQYF,TGCAGTGCTAGAGATGCCGGGACAGGTGCCTACGAGCAGTACTTC
.,.,TRBV7-2,TRBJ1-3,CASSFGTPNSGNTIYF,TGTGCCAGCAGCTTCGGGACGCCCAACTCTGGAAACACCATATATTTT
.,many,TRBV6-6,TRBJ1-4,CALNRGPDEKLFF,TGTGCCCTAAACCGGGGGCCAGATGAAAAACTGTTTTTT
TRBD1,many,TRBV18,TRBJ2-1,CASSPPGQGLNEQFF,TGTGCCAGCTCACCTCCGGGACAGGGGCTGAATGAGCAGTTCTTC
TRBD2,many,TRBV29-1,TRBJ2-7,CSVVSGRDYEQYF,TGCAGCGTTGTTAGCGGGAGGGACTACGAGCAGTACTTC
TRBD1,few,TRBV7-2,TRBJ2-1,CASSPTGTGIYNEQFF,TGTGCCAGCAGCCCCACCGGGACAGGTATTTACAATGAGCAGTTCTTC
.,many,TRBV2,TRBJ2-7,CASSDRSHEQYF,TGTGCCAGCAGTGATAGAAGCCACGAGCAGTACTTC
TRBD2,.,TRBV6-5,TRBJ2-7,CANSGTATYEQYF,TGTGCCAACAGCGGGACCGCTACCTACGAGCAGTACTTC
.,.,TRBV20-1,TRBJ1-3,CSARDYGQPHTIYF,TGCAGTGCTAGAGATTATGGCCAGCCTCACACCATATATTTT
.,few,TRBV7-2,TRBJ2-7,CASSRGDGDYEQYF,TGTGCCAGCAGCCGAGGGGATGGGGACTACGAGCAGTACTTC
TRBD2,many,TRBV4-3,TRBJ2-1,CASSYGLANEQFF,TGCGCCAGCAGCTATGGACTAGCTAATGAGCAGTTCTTC
.,many,TRBV7-8,TRBJ1-1,CASRQTVNTEAFF,TGTGCCAGCAGACAGACAGTGAACACTGAAGCTTTCTTT
TRBD1,few,TRBV5-6,TRBJ2-7,CASSIGQGASEQYF,TGTGCCAGCAGCATAGGACAGGGGGCCTCCGAGCAGTACTTC
TRBD2,many,TRBV12-3/TRBV12-4,TRBJ2-1,CASSFQLAGAHNEQFF,TGTGCCAGCAGTTTCCAACTAGCGGGAGCACACAATGAGCAGTTCTTC
TRBD1,few,TRBV20-1,TRBJ1-1,CSASDRGTEAFF,TGCAGTGCATCGGACAGGGGTACTGAAGCTTTCTTT
.,many,TRBV6-2/TRBV6-3,TRBJ2-1,CASRDLRNEQFF,TGTGCCAGCAGGGACCTCAGAAATGAGCAGTTCTTC
.,many,TRBV6-2/TRBV6-3,TRBJ2-4,CASSYSPNIGRKYF,TGTGCCAGCAGTTACTCCCCGAACATCGGTCGAAAGTACTTC
.,many,TRBV3-1,TRBJ1-2,CASSPSAEYAGYTF,TGTGCCAGCAGCCCCTCAGCTGAGTATGCGGGCTACACCTTC
.,.,TRBV28,TRBJ2-6,CVSSFYQAAGANVLTF,TGTGTCAGCAGTTTCTACCAGGCCGCTGGGGCCAACGTCCTGACTTTC
TRBD2,many,TRBV20-1,TRBJ2-1,CSARGLAGVAHNEQFF,TGCAGTGCTAGGGGACTAGCGGGAGTTGCCCACAATGAGCAGTTCTTC
.,many,TRBV29-1,TRBJ1-1,CSVVGVEMNTEAFF,TGCAGCGTTGTCGGAGTGGAGATGAACACTGAAGCTTTCTTT
TRBD1,many,TRBV15,TRBJ2-7,CATSTRDSLSTTYEQYF,TGTGCCACCAGCACCCGGGACAGCCTTTCGACGACCTACGAGCAGTACTTC
.,many,TRBV9,TRBJ1-3,CASSEGTLGNTIYF,TGTGCCAGCAGCGAAGGGACACTAGGAAACACCATATATTTT
TRBD1,many,TRBV29-1,TRBJ2-2,CSSRTGATGELFF,TGCAGCTCTCGGACAGGGGCGACCGGGGAGCTGTTTTTT
TRBD2,many,TRBV20-1,TRBJ2-1,CSAPPGLGSNEQFF,TGCAGTGCTCCCCCGGGACTAGGGTCCAATGAGCAGTTCTTC
.,many,TRBV28,TRBJ1-5,CASSLIRQGSNQPQHF,TGTGCCAGCAGTTTAATCAGGCAGGGTAGCAATCAGCCCCAGCATTTT
.,many,TRBV13,TRBJ2-7,CASSPSSRGAHEQYF,TGTGCCAGCAGCCCTTCCTCCCGGGGGGCTCACGAGCAGTACTTC
TRBD1,many,TRBV6-1,TRBJ1-2,CASSGGLGTGFIYDGYTF,TGTGCCAGCAGTGGGGGTCTGGGGACAGGATTTATCTACGATGGCTACACCTTC
.,many,TRBV5-1,TRBJ1-4,CASSSGPGITNEKLFF,TGCGCCAGCAGCTCGGGCCCCGGGATAACTAATGAAAAACTGTTTTTT
.,many,TRBV5-1,TRBJ1-4,CASSFAKTGEKLFF,TGCGCCAGCAGCTTCGCAAAAACTGGTGAAAAACTGTTTTTT
.,many,TRBV14,TRBJ1-2,CASSQWGLAYTF,TGTGCCAGCAGCCAATGGGGTCTCGCCTACACCTTC
.,many,TRBV20-1,TRBJ1-5,CSAKGPNQPQHF,TGCAGTGCTAAAGGGCCCAATCAGCCCCAGCATTTT
.,many,TRBV4-3,TRBJ1-2,CASSQGGGYGYTF,TGCGCCAGCAGCCAAGGAGGGGGCTATGGCTACACCTTC
.,many,TRBV15,TRBJ1-1,CATSRGGRAEAFF,TGTGCCACCAGCAGAGGCGGGCGGGCTGAAGCTTTCTTT
TRBD2,many,TRBV12-3/TRBV12-4,TRBJ2-2,CAAKGPSGENTGELFF,TGTGCCGCAAAGGGTCCTAGCGGAGAGAACACCGGGGAGCTGTTTTTT
.,.,TRBV20-1,TRBJ1-2,CSAPLDTLGANYGYTF,TGCAGTGCGCCTCTGGACACTCTTGGGGCTAACTATGGCTACACCTTC
.,many,TRBV7-2,TRBJ2-3,CASRYRRARDTDTQYF,TGTGCCAGCAGATACCGCAGGGCCCGGGACACAGATACGCAGTATTTT
.,many,TRBV4-3,TRBJ1-1,CASSQDRGGNTEAFF,TGCGCCAGCAGCCAAGATCGAGGGGGGAACACTGAAGCTTTCTTT
TRBD2,many,TRBV15,TRBJ2-1,CATSSLMSSGRGNEQFF,TGTGCCACCAGCAGCCTAATGTCTAGCGGGAGAGGCAATGAGCAGTTCTTC
TRBD1,many,TRBV20-1,TRBJ2-3,CSAHTGGSNTDTQYF,TGCAGTGCTCATACAGGGGGCTCGAACACAGATACGCAGTATTTT
.,many,TRBV24-1,TRBJ1-5,CATSDFPTGSADQPQHF,TGTGCCACCAGTGATTTCCCGACAGGTTCGGCCGATCAGCCCCAGCATTTT
TRBD2,few,TRBV7-2,TRBJ2-3,CASSLAGAGVSDTQYF,TGTGCCAGCAGCTTAGCGGGAGCGGGAGTGTCAGATACGCAGTATTTT
TRBD1,few,TRBV7-9,TRBJ2-3,CASSFGQGRHTDTQYF,TGTGCCAGCAGCTTCGGACAGGGGAGGCACACAGATACGCAGTATTTT
.,many,TRBV7-9,TRBJ2-1,CASSLGDLDEQFF,TGTGCCAGCAGCTTAGGGGATTTGGATGAGCAGTTCTTC
TRBD1,many,TRBV12-3/TRBV12-4,TRBJ2-5,CASSPGTADQETQYF,TGTGCCAGCAGCCCGGGGACAGCGGACCAAGAGACCCAGTACTTC
.,few,TRBV7-9,TRBJ2-5,CATMGATQETQYF,TGTGCCACCATGGGAGCCACCCAAGAGACCCAGTACTTC
TRBD1,many,TRBV5-5,TRBJ1-2,CASSPYIQGTYGYTF,TGTGCCAGCAGCCCCTATATACAGGGGACCTATGGCTACACCTTC